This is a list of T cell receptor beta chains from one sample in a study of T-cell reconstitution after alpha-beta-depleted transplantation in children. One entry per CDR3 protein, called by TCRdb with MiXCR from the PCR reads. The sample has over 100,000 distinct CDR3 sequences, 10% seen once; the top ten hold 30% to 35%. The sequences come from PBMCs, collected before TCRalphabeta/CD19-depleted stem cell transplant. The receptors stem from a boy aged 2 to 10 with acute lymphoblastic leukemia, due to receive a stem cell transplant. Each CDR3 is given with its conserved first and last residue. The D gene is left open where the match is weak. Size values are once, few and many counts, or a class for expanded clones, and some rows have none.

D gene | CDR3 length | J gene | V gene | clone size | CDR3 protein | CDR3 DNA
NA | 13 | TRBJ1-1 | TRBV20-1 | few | CSWRVRQGTEAFF | TGCAGCTGGCGTGTCAGGCAGGGGACTGAAGCTTTCTTT
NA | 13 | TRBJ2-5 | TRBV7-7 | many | CASSPGTQETQYF | TGTGCCAGCAGCCCTGGGACTCAAGAGACCCAGTACTTC
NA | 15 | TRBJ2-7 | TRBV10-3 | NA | CAISGQETRFYEQYF | TGTGCCATCAGTGGACAGGAGACTAGGTTCTACGAGCAGTACTTC
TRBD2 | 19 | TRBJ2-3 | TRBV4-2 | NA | CASSLSIAGGLGGTDTQYF | TGTGCCAGCAGCCTTTCTATAGCGGGAGGCCTAGGGGGCACAGATACGCAGTATTTT
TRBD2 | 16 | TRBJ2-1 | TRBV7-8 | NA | CASSLGGLAPYNEQFF | TGTGCCAGCAGCTTAGGTGGACTAGCGCCATACAATGAGCAGTTCTTC
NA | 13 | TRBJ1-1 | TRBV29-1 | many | CSVQQVVDTEAFF | TGCAGCGTTCAACAGGTTGTAGACACTGAAGCTTTCTTT
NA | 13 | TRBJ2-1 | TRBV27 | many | CASSVGRHNEQFF | TGTGCCAGCAGTGTGGGACGGCACAATGAGCAGTTCTTC
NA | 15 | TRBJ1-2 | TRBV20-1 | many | CSASLPPGLGYGYTF | TGCAGTGCTAGTCTTCCCCCTGGGTTAGGATATGGCTACACCTTC
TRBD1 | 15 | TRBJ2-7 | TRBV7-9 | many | CASSTGTGVTYEQYF | TGTGCCAGCAGCACCGGGACAGGGGTTACCTACGAGCAGTACTTC
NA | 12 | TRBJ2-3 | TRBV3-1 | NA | CASSQPLSAQYF | TGTGCCAGCAGCCAGCCCCTCAGTGCGCAGTATTTT
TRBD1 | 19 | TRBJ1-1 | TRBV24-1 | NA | CATSDLQGRQGQGSTEAFF | TGTGCCACCAGTGATTTGCAGGGGAGACAGGGGCAGGGGAGCACTGAAGCTTTCTTT
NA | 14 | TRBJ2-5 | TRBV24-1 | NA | CATSVIGTAVKGYF | TGTGCCACCAGTGTTATTGGTACGGCAGTCAAGGGGTACTTC
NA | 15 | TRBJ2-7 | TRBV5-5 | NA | CASSLEQGRTYEQYF | TGTGCCAGCAGCTTGGAACAGGGTAGAACCTACGAGCAGTACTTC
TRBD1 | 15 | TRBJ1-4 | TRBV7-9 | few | CASSSRTGGSEKLFF | TGTGCCAGCAGCTCGCGGACAGGGGGGAGCGAAAAACTGTTTTTT
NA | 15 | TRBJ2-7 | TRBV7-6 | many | CASSLGSGRGYEQYF | TGTGCCAGCAGCTTAGGTTCTGGCAGGGGCTACGAGCAGTACTTC
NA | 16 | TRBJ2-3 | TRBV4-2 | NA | CASSQGSGQEGDTQYF | TGTGCCAGCAGCCAAGGCAGCGGGCAGGAGGGTGATACGCAGTATTTT
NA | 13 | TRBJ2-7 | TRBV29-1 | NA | CSVGDRRGGEQYF | TGCAGCGTTGGGGACCGCAGAGGGGGTGAGCAGTACTTC
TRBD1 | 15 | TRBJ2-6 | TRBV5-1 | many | CASSLQGAGANVLTF | TGCGCCAGCAGCTTACAGGGGGCTGGGGCCAACGTCCTGACTTTC
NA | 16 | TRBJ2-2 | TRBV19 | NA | CASSIVGSLQHGELFF | TGTGCCAGTAGTATCGTCGGGAGTCTCCAGCACGGGGAGCTGTTTTTT
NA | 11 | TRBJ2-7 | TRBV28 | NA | CATSAPREQYF | TGTGCCACATCGGCGCCGCGGGAGCAGTACTTC
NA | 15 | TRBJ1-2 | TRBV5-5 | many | CASRSEPTGPYGYTF | TGTGCCAGCAGGTCCGAACCCACGGGACCCTATGGCTACACCTTC
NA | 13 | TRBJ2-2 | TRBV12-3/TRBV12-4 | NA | CASSFGSTGELFF | TGTGCCAGCAGTTTCGGGTCCACCGGGGAGCTGTTTTTT
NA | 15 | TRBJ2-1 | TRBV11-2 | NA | CASSLEAGRGYEQFF | TGTGCCAGCAGCTTAGAGGCGGGACGGGGCTATGAGCAGTTCTTC
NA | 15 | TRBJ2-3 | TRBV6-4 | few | CASSDSLGGTDTQYF | TGTGCCAGCAGTGACTCGTTGGGAGGCACAGATACGCAGTATTTT
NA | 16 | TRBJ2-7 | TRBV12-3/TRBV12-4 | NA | CASSFRGTRSDYEQYF | TGTGCCAGCAGTTTTCGGGGAACGAGGAGCGACTACGAGCAGTACTTC
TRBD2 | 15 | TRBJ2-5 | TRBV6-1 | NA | CASSERGDLQETQYF | TGTGCCAGCAGTGAACGGGGGGACCTTCAAGAGACCCAGTACTTC
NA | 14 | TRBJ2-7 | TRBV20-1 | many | CSAKVMGVVYEQYF | TGCAGTGCTAAAGTCATGGGGGTCGTGTACGAGCAGTACTTC
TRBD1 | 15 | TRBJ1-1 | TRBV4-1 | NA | CASSHRRQGDTEAFF | TGCGCCAGCAGCCATCGTCGACAGGGTGACACTGAAGCTTTCTTT
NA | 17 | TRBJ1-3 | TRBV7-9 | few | CASSLVGQLRSGNTIYF | TGTGCCAGCAGCTTAGTGGGACAACTAAGGAGTGGAAACACCATATATTTT
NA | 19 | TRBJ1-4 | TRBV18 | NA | CASSPRSIWIGSTNEKLFF | TGTGCCAGCTCACCACGAAGTATTTGGATAGGCTCAACTAATGAAAAACTGTTTTTT
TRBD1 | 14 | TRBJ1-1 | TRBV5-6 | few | CASSSRDRETEAFF | TGTGCCAGCAGCTCCCGGGACAGGGAGACTGAAGCTTTCTTT
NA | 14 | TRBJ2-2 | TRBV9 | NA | CASRRGGRAGELFF | TGTGCCAGCAGAAGGGGGGGACGGGCCGGGGAGCTGTTTTTT
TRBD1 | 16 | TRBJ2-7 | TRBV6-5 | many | CASSSLPGTGFYEQYF | TGTGCCAGCAGTTCCCTCCCCGGGACAGGGTTCTACGAGCAGTACTTC
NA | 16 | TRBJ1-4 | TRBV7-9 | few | CASSSGPGGGNEKLFF | TGTGCCAGCAGCTCGGGCCCGGGAGGCGGTAATGAAAAACTGTTTTTT
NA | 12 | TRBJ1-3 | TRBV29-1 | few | CSVRSTGNTIYF | TGCAGCGTCCGCTCCACTGGAAACACCATATATTTT
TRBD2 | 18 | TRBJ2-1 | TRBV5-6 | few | CASSAVGVSSGSPVEQFF | TGTGCCAGCAGCGCGGTCGGGGTGAGTAGCGGGAGTCCGGTGGAGCAGTTCTTC
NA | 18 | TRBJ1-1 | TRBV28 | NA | CASSFPLWQGTGDTEAFF | TGTGCCAGCAGTTTTCCCCTCTGGCAGGGAACGGGGGACACTGAAGCTTTCTTT
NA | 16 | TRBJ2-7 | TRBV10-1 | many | CASSGVRPGVPYEQYF | TGCGCCAGCAGTGGCGTGAGGCCTGGGGTCCCCTACGAGCAGTACTTC
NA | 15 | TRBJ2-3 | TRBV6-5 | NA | CASSYGEGGTDTQYF | TGTGCCAGCAGTTACGGGGAGGGGGGAACAGATACGCAGTATTTT
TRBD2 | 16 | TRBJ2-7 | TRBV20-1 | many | CSAPFWAGGPANEQYF | TGCAGTGCTCCCTTCTGGGCGGGAGGGCCGGCAAACGAGCAGTACTTC
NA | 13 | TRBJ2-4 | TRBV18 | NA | CASSGQREGIQYF | TGTGCCAGCTCGGGACAGAGGGAGGGCATTCAGTACTTC
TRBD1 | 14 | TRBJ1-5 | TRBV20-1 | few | CSASAGTGNQPQHF | TGCAGTGCTAGTGCCGGGACAGGCAATCAGCCCCAGCATTTT
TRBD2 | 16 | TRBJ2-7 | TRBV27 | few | CASNRLAGEGRYEQYF | TGTGCCAGCAACAGACTAGCGGGAGAGGGCCGCTACGAGCAGTACTTC
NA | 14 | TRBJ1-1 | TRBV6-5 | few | CASRKTWQAGKAFF | TGTGCCAGCAGAAAGACGTGGCAGGCCGGTAAAGCTTTCTTT
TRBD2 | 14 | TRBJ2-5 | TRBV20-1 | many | CSVDPSGRQETQYF | TGCAGTGTTGATCCGAGCGGGAGGCAAGAGACCCAGTACTTC
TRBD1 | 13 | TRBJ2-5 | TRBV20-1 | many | CSASHTGGKTQYF | TGCAGTGCTAGCCATACAGGGGGCAAGACCCAGTACTTC
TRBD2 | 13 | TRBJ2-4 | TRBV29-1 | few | CSVEERGGDIQYF | TGCAGCGTTGAAGAGCGGGGGGGGGACATTCAGTACTTC
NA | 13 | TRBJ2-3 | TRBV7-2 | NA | CASNKGGGDTQYF | TGTGCCAGCAACAAGGGGGGGGGAGATACGCAGTATTTT
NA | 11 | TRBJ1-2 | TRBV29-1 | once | CSVEGFYGYTF | TGCAGCGTCGAAGGCTTCTATGGCTACACCTTC
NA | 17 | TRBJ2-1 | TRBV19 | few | CASSTPELGEDYNEQFF | TGTGCCAGTAGTACCCCCGAACTAGGGGAGGACTACAATGAGCAGTTCTTC
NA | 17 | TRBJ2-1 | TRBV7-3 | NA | CASSPTNQRGGYNEQFF | TGTGCCAGCAGCCCGACAAACCAGAGGGGGGGGTACAATGAGCAGTTCTTC
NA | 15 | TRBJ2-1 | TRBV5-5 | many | CASSWKGTWNNEQFF | TGTGCCAGCAGCTGGAAGGGTACATGGAACAATGAGCAGTTCTTC